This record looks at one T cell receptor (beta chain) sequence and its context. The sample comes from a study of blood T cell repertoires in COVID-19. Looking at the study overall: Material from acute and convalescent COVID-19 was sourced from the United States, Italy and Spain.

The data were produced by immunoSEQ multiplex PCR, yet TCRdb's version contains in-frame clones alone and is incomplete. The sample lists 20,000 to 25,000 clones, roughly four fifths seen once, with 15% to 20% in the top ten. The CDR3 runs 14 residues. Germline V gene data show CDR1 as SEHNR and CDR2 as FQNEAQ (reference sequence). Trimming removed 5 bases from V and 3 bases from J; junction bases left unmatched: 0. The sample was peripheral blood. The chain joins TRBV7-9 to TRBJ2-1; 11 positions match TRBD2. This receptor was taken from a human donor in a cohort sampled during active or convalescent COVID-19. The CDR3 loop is CASSGLAGYNEQFF. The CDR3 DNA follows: TGTGCCAGCAGCGGACTAGCGGGCTACAATGAGCAGTTCTTC.